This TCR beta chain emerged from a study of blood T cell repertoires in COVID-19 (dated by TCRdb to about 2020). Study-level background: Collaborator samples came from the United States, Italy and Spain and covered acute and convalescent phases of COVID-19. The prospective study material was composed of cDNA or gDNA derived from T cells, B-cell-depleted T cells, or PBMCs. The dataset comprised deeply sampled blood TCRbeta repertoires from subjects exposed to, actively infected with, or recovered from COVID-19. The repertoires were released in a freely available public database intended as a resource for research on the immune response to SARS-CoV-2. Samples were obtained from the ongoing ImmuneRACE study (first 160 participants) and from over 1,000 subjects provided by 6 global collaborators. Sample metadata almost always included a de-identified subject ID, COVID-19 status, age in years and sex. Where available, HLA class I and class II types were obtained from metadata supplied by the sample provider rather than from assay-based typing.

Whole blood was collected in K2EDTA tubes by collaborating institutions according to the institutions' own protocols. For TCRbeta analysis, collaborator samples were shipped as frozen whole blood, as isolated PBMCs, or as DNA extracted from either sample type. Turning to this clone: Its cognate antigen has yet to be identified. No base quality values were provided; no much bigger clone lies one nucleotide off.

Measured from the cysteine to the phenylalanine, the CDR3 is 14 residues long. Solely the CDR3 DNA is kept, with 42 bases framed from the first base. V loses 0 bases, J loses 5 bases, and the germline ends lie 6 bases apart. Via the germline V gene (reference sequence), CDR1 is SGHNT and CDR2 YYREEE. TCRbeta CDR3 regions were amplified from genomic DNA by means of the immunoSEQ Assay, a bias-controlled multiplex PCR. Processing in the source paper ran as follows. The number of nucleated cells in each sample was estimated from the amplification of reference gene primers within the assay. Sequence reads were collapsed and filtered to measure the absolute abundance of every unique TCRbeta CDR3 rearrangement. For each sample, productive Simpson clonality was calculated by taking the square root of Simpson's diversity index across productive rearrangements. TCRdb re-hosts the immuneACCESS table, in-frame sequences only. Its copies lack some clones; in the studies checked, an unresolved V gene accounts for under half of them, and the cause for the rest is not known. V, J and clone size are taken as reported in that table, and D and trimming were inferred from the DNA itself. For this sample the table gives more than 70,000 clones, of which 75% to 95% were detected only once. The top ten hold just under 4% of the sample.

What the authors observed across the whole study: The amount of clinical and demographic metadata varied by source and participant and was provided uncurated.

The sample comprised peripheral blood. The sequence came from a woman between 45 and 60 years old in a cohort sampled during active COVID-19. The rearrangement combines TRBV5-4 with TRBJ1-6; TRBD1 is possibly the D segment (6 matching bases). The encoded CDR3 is CASSLDRDNSPLHF. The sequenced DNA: TGTGCCAGCAGCTTGGACAGGGATAATTCACCCCTCCACTTT. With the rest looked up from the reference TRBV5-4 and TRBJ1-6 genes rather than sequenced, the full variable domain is ETGVTQSPTHLIKTRGQQVTLRCSSQSGHNTVSWYQQALGQGPQFIFQYYREEENGRGNFPPRFSGLQFPNYSSELNVNALELDDSALYLCASSLDRDNSPLHFGNGTRLTVT.